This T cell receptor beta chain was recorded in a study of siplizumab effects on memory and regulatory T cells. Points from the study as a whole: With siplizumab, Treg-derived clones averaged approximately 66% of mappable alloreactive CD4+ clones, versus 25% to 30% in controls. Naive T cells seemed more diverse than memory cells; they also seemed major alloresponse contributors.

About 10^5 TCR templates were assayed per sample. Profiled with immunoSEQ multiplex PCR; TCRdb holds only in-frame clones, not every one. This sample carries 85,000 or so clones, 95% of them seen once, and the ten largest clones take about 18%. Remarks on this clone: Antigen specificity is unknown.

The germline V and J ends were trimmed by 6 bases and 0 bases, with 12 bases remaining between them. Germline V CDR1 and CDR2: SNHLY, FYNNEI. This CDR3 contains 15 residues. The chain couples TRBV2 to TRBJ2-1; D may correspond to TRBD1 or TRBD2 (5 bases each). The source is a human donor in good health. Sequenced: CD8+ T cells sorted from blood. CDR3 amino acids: CASSGDPTSYNEQFF. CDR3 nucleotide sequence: TGTGCCAGCAGCGGGGACCCCACCTCCTACAATGAGCAGTTCTTC.